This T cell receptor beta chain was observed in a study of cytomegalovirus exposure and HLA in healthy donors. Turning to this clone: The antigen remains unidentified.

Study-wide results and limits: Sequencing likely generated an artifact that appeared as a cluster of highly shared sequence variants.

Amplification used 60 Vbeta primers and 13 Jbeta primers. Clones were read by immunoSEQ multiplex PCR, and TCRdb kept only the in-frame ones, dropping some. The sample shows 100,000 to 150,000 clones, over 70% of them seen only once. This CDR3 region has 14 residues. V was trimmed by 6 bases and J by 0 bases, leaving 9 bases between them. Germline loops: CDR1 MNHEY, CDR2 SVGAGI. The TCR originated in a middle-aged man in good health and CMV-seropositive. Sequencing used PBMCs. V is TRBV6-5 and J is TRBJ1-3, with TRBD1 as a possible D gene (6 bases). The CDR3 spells CASRTTGSGNTIYF. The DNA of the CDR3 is TGTGCCAGCAGGACGACAGGCTCTGGAAACACCATATATTTT.